This entry features one TCR beta chain sequence. In its sample, this clone was seen a few times. Its antigen remains undetermined. No base-level quality is on record; no much larger clone is a single base apart. These data originate in a study of cytomegalovirus exposure and HLA in healthy donors (dated by TCRdb to about 2017). With respect to the entire study: According to an earlier analysis of around 600 of the donors, 150 million to 200 million T cells yielded 117 million unique TCR beta sequences and approximately 280 Gb of sequence data. The number of typed donors differed by locus: about 620-640 for A, B, C, DRB1 and DQB1; roughly 510 for DQA1; some 590 for DPA1; and roughly 470 for DPB1. Every repertoire in the discovery cohort had been generated on one and the same sequencing platform. The study combined high-throughput TCR immunosequencing, statistical association of individual TCRs with disease status, and machine learning to predict cytomegalovirus infection status. An early release covering more than 500 HLA-typed donors comprised approximately 290 gigabases of sequencing data and roughly 86 million unique TCR sequences. Among some 410 genotyped donors of the cohort, an average of approximately 240,000 unique TCR beta nucleotide sequences was sequenced per donor, of which 15% to 20% were non-productive. Rather than using new phenotypic data, the later analysis identified candidate immune exposures from TCR beta sequences and from how often those sequences occurred across donors. The study aimed to test whether cataloging public T cell receptors could reveal signatures of past pathogen exposure. Roughly five DR-DQ haplotypes were handled as single units for association and clustering because linkage in the cohort was strong. A later analysis re-analyzed previously published TCR beta repertoires from roughly 690 donors and added high-resolution HLA genotyping to study TCR occurrence patterns. In an earlier analysis of roughly 580 of the donors, high-throughput TCR beta sequencing was used to judge whether each TCR beta V gene segment behaved as functional or pseudogenic. HLA typing included class I and class II loci at four-digit resolution. Genome-wide SNP genotypes for about 60% of the roughly 700 donors were used in a later genetic analysis, which treated that subset as a discovery cohort. Donor age, sex, ethnicity and CMV serostatus were compiled together with the repertoire data. The study profiled the T cell repertoires of hundreds of subjects by immunosequencing and related them to cytomegalovirus serostatus. In addition to the first cohort of several hundred subjects, a separate validation cohort of approximately 110 different subjects was used. Of the roughly 400 genotyped donors, 65% to 90% fell in the genetic ancestry cluster associated with self-reported Caucasian donors. Overall study outcomes, separate from this receptor: A later analysis reported that several top co-occurrence clusters appeared linked to parvovirus B19, influenza, CMV and Epstein-Barr virus. Across donors, most TCR sequences were observed very rarely, whereas some public TCRs were present in many individuals. The classifier was reported to diagnose cytomegalovirus status with high specificity and sensitivity in both the original and validation cohorts. Broadly in line with IMGT annotations, most TCR beta V segments showed up in productive rearrangements about 90% or about 30% of the time in an earlier analysis of several hundred of the donors. The cohort was sequenced for TCR beta chains only, and without alpha or paired-chain data the features that could be detected were limited. It was suggested by the authors that the approach could potentially be generalized to other disease states and immunological phenotypes. A further reported finding was that TCR beta sequences accurately predicted the HLA-A and HLA-B alleles for most subjects in the first cohort. For the cohort, immune exposure information was limited to CMV serostatus. A group of highly shared sequence variants was considered likely to be a technical artifact of the sequencing pipeline. In a later analysis, TCR association rates were found to vary across HLA loci, with the most associated TCRs seen for DRB1 alleles and the fewest for HLA-C alleles. Linkage disequilibrium might explain the correlated functional status among segregating V segments, but an unknown experimental factor could not be ruled out. Because HLA typing was missing for some donors at each locus, association tests included only the typed subset. Compared with the roughly 700-donor mean, donors in an Asian-associated ancestry cluster had fewer N-insertions in productive TCRs, according to a later genetic analysis. In a later analysis, HLA-associated TCR beta chains showed more clonal expansion and lower generation probabilities than non-associated chains that were equally common. The study listed 164 TCR beta chains as associated with cytomegalovirus. At a false discovery rate of 0.05, a later analysis linked roughly 17,000 TCR beta sequences to specific HLA alleles. Most CMV-associated TCR beta chains appeared to be HLA-restricted in a later analysis, and the HLA associations seemed to be driven largely by CMV exposure. Some IMGT-functional V segments, including TRBV6-2 and TRBV6-3, could not be told apart with the 87-base-pair reads, so those segments were excluded. Sequencing depth was assumed to be roughly uniform across donors in the presence/absence analyses, though that assumption may not hold. When HLA alleles, especially DR and DQ, strongly co-occurred, attributing TCR associations to individual alleles was difficult. V-gene and J-gene trimming of TCR beta chains was associated with a missense DCLRE1C variant in a later genetic analysis, and the association was replicated in an independent cohort. In vitro tests confirmed that a few of the cytomegalovirus-associated TCR beta chains recognize cytomegalovirus antigens. Because counts were too low, roughly 18 rarely observed V segments, including chromosome 9 orphons, were left out of the earlier analysis of 587 of the donors.

Receptors were amplified or captured by the immunoSEQ multiplex PCR assay. For the multiplex PCR, a mixture combining 60 forward primers for TCR Vbeta segments and 13 reverse primers for TCR Jbeta segments was used. The CDR3 region of rearranged TCR beta genes was amplified from genomic DNA by a multiplex PCR assay. The amplified TCR beta libraries were sequenced on the Illumina HiSeq System as 87-base-pair reads. The original pipeline was this. Across the 500 to 700 repertoires, a later analysis counted 80 million or so unique TCR beta chains, about 10 million of which were shared by at least two donors. A nearest-neighbor algorithm error-corrected the raw reads and collapsed the reads into unique sequences, merging closely related sequences to remove PCR and sequencing errors. V, D and J gene segments were assigned by aligning CDR3 sequences to IMGT reference sequences. Each retained sequence needed at least a six-nucleotide match to both a V gene segment and a J gene segment. A rearrangement counted as productive if the CDR3 had no stop codons and remained in frame with V and J, and every other rearrangement counted as non-productive. Following IMGT convention, CDR3 was defined as the stretch from the second conserved V-encoded cysteine up to the conserved J-encoded phenylalanine. The earlier analysis of 500 to 650 of the donors excluded any sequence lacking an unambiguous match to a single V gene segment. In an earlier analysis of some 590 of the donors, a V segment was called functional when productive rearrangements were above 56.7%, and segregating when the standard deviation between donors exceeded 5%. A statistical classification framework was developed to diagnose cytomegalovirus status using the catalog of TCR beta chain sequences. In a later analysis, TCR nucleotide sequences were compared against IMGT/GENE-DB human TR gene sequences so that V and J genes could be assigned. The TCRdist pipeline was used in a later analysis to assign CDR3 sequences and most-parsimonious VDJ recombination scenarios. In a later analysis, every TCR beta chain was defined by the combination of its CDR3 amino acid sequence and its V-gene family, and reads without a unique V-gene family were dropped. A later analysis removed 450 to 600 highly shared, low-generation-probability nucleotide sequences to deal with suspected cross-contamination and a sequencing artifact. In a later analysis, a clonal expansion index for each public chain was calculated from normalized within-repertoire ranks of inferred template counts. A later analysis computed generation probabilities with a VDJ recombination model fitted to out-of-frame rearrangements, and checked the results against IGoR. Hypergeometric tests were used in a later analysis to score TCR-TCR, TCR-HLA and TCR-CMV co-occurrence, with a repertoire-size bias correction applied to the TCR pairs. To estimate false discovery rates, a later analysis permuted the HLA or CMV assignments 20 times. In a later analysis, co-occurring TCRs were grouped with DBSCAN, and TCRdist sequence similarity was added when clustering was performed within HLA-allele-positive subsets. Repertoires with fewer than 30,000 or more than 120,000 public chains, plus five repertoires with anomalous nucleotide sharing, were excluded from co-occurrence clustering. TCRdb re-hosts the immuneACCESS table, in-frame sequences only. Its copies lack some clones; in the studies checked, an unresolved V gene accounts for under half of them, and the cause for the rest is not known. Clone size and the V and J calls come from that table; the DNA yielded D and trimming. For this sample the table gives around 110,000 clones, of which around 66% were detected only once. The ten most abundant clones make up under 9% of the sample.

CDR3 length: 18 amino acids, cysteine to phenylalanine. Here the CDR3 DNA is all that survives: 54 bases in frame from base 1. CDR1 is given as MDHEN and CDR2 as SYDVKM, both from the germline V gene. Unmatched junction bases come to 11, with V trimmed by 5 bases and J by 2 bases. The cohort comprised fewer than 700 healthy bone marrow donors. At the time of sampling, all cohort members were nominally healthy, though unrecorded immune exposures were likely present. The donor tested CMV seropositive and was one of the 289 seropositive cohort members. A peripheral blood sample was collected from each donor, and TCR beta sequencing was performed on peripheral blood mononuclear cells. Genomic DNA extraction from the blood cell samples was performed with the Qiagen DNeasy Blood Extraction Kit.

The sequenced material came from PBMCs. The sequence joins TRBV28 to TRBJ2-7; the junction holds 14 bases that match TRBD2. This receptor was obtained from a woman between 40 and 55 years old in good health and CMV-seropositive. The DNA sequence is given as TGTGCCAGCAGTCTTGGATTTACGGGACTAGCGGGGGCCTACGAGCAGTACTTC. Translation gives CASSLGFTGLAGAYEQYF.